This T cell receptor (beta chain) derives from a study of blood T cell repertoires in COVID-19. Trimming took 4 bases from V and 3 from J; bases not matched to a gene: 12. The CDR3 is 17 residues long. In germline, CDR1 is SGHRS, CDR2 YFSETQ. The data were produced by immunoSEQ multiplex PCR, yet TCRdb's version contains in-frame clones alone and is incomplete. The sample contains about 350,000 clones, over 85% of which appear only once. This clone was detected once. V and J are TRBV5-1 and TRBJ2-3; 9 nucleotides match TRBD1. This receptor was taken from a woman aged 55-69 years with COVID-19, enrolled during active disease. The sample was peripheral blood. This CDR3 reads CASSPGVQGAWTDTQYF. In nucleotides, the CDR3 is TGCGCCAGCAGCCCGGGGGTACAGGGGGCTTGGACAGATACGCAGTATTTT.